This T cell receptor beta chain is drawn from a study of early T cells in non-severe SARS-CoV-2 infection. Study background: The chains were unpaired, and the sequenced material was bulk RNA from unsorted whole blood.

General study findings and limits: VDJdb-based annotation leaned toward anti-spike CD8 responses and missed private and CD4 specificities.

Of note for this clonotype: Its antigen is undetermined.

This CDR3 contains 16 residues. V lost 1 base and J 3 bases, leaving 15 bases between the germline ends. The V gene's germline CDR1 is KGHSH and CDR2 LQKENI. TCRdb ran MiXCR on the 5' RACE reads and lists one entry per CDR3 protein. The sample holds roughly 18,000 distinct CDR3 sequences; under 6.5% are singletons and the top ten take approximately 6.5%. The chain carries TRBV18 and TRBJ1-1; D is undetermined. The source material was whole blood. The sequence was collected from an adult who was a healthcare worker with PCR-confirmed SARS-CoV-2 infection or an uninfected control (not recorded which). Here the CDR3 reads CASSPQEARADTEAFF. CDR3 bases: TGTGCCAGCTCACCACAGGAAGCCCGGGCGGACACTGAAGCTTTCTTT.